The 32 T cell receptor beta chains listed next were all sequenced from one sample in a study of CD4 T cells in relation to SARS-CoV-2 and coronaviruses (dated by TCRdb to 2020 to 2023). CD4+ T cells from unexposed donors were collected before the COVID-19 pandemic (2011-2018). Library construction relied on the immunoSEQ multiplex PCR assay. Drawn from immuneACCESS, this table holds only the in-frame rearrangements with V and J called that TCRdb kept. Clones are partly lost; checked studies trace under half to an unresolved V gene and leave the rest unexplained. This sample gives about 59,000 clones in total; 75% to 90% of them show up just once. The ten most abundant clones make up 1.1% to 1.5% of the sample. The sequencing input was memory CD4+ T cells from PBMCs. The meaning of the sample's cell subset or site label: memory (non-naive) CD4+ T cells. These TCRs come from a human donor in good health.

This sequence joins TRBV4-1 and TRBJ1-1; 11 bases are a match to TRBD1. Trimming cost V 4 bases and J 7 bases; bases outside gene matches: 11. Germline V lookup: CDR1 MGHRA, CDR2 YSYEKL. The CDR3 is 16 residues long. The CDR3 nucleotides read TGCGCCAGCAGCCTAGGACAGGGGGCTTATTGGGTTGAAGCTTTCTTT. Protein sequence: CASSLGQGAYWVEAFF.

The rearrangement links TRBV7-9 to TRBJ2-7; possibly TRBD1 for D (6 bases). Germline V CDR1 and CDR2: SEHNR, FQNEAQ (reference sequence). The CDR3 loop spans 14 amino acids. V was shortened by 2 bases and J by 2 bases, with 10 bases between the two germline ends. CDR3 nucleotides: TGTGCCAGCAGCTTATTGACAGGAACCTACGAGCAGTACTTC. This encodes CASSLLTGTYEQYF.

The chain carries TRBV19 and TRBJ1-5, with D perhaps TRBD1 (6 bases). CDR3 length: 13 residues. Trimming shortened V by 5 bases and J by 7 bases, and 12 bases separated the two germline ends. Germline lookup yields CDR1 LNHDA and CDR2 SQIVND (reference sequence). For the CDR3, the DNA is TGTGCCAGTAGTCCCGAGGGGGGGCAGCCCCAGCATTTT. Encoded protein: CASSPEGGQPQHF. Based on the CDR3 plus reference TRBV19 and TRBJ1-5, the full variable domain is DGGITQSPKYLFRKEGQNVTLSCEQNLNHDAMYWYRQDPGQGLRLIYYSQIVNDFQKGDIAEGYSVSREKKESFPLTVTSAQKNPTAFYLCASSPEGGQPQHFGDGTRLSIL.

This clone appeared a few times. This chain links TRBV15 with TRBJ2-1, with D perhaps matching TRBD1 (5 bases). Germline V gene data show CDR1 as LNHNV and CDR2 as YYDKDF (reference sequence). Trimming stripped 0 bases from V and 7 bases from J, with 13 bases between. This CDR3 comprises 15 residues. CDR3: CATSREQVTVNEQFF. In DNA form, the CDR3 reads TGTGCCACCAGCAGAGAACAGGTAACCGTAAATGAGCAGTTCTTC. Together with reference TRBV15 and TRBJ2-1, the CDR3 gives the full variable domain: DAMVIQNPRYQVTQFGKPVTLSCSQTLNHNVMYWYQQKSSQAPKLLFHYYDKDFNNEADTPDNFQSRRPNTSFCFLDIRSPGLGDTAMYLCATSREQVTVNEQFFGPGTRLTVL.

The V gene is TRBV18, the J gene TRBJ1-5, with unresolved D. V lost 2 bases and J 7 bases, leaving 9 bases between the germline ends. Per the germline V gene, CDR1 is KGHSH and CDR2 is LQKENI. This CDR3 spans 13 amino acids. CDR3 region: CASSPNVEQPQHF. The CDR3 nucleotides are TGTGCCAGCTCACCAAACGTGGAACAGCCCCAGCATTTT.

The CDR3: CASSEWGSSGNTIYF. The CDR3 DNA follows: TGCGCCAGCAGTGAGTGGGGCTCCTCTGGAAACACCATATATTTT. This chain uses TRBV10-2 with TRBJ1-3, with D perhaps TRBD1 (5 bases). This CDR3 comprises 15 residues. Germline loops: CDR1 WSHSY, CDR2 SAAADI. V dropped 1 base and J dropped 0 bases, with 7 bases sitting between them.

The V call is TRBV6-5, the J call TRBJ1-5, with no clear D. Germline-derived CDR1 and CDR2 are MNHEY and SVGAGI. V lost 8 bases to trimming and J lost 2 bases, with 7 bases between them. The length of the CDR3 is 12 residues. The CDR3 protein is CASESGNQPQHF. The CDR3 bases are TGTGCCAGCGAATCGGGCAATCAGCCCCAGCATTTT.

The chain uses TRBV5-1 and TRBJ2-3; weak D call: TRBD2 (5 bases). Trimming pared 0 bases from V and 6 bases from J, leaving 14 bases between. The CDR3 loop spans 15 amino acids. Germline values: CDR1 SGHRS, CDR2 YFSETQ. The CDR3: CASSLDGGEGDTQYF. In DNA, the CDR3 is TGCGCCAGCAGCTTGGACGGCGGAGAGGGCGATACGCAGTATTTT.

The V and J genes are TRBV5-1 and TRBJ1-2; weak D call: TRBD1 (5 bases). Germline V gene sequence: CDR1 SGHRS, CDR2 YFSETQ. V lost 4 bases and J 4 bases, leaving 17 bases between the germline ends. This CDR3 has 15 residues. This CDR3 is CASSQVAGSSYGYTF. The CDR3 region has the DNA TGCGCCAGCAGCCAGGTCGCAGGGAGTAGCTATGGCTACACCTTC.

V and J are TRBV11-2 and TRBJ2-7, with unresolved D. The CDR3 is 15 amino acids. In germline, CDR1 is SGHAT, CDR2 FQNNGV. With 0 bases removed from V and 2 bases from J, the gap between germline ends came to 11 bases. Here the CDR3 reads CASSLDRTATYEQYF. The CDR3 DNA reads TGTGCCAGCAGCTTAGATCGAACAGCCACCTACGAGCAGTACTTC.

The chain carries TRBV4-2 and TRBJ2-1; 7 bases agree with TRBD2. V lost 2 bases, J lost 7 bases, and 11 bases stayed unmatched. CDR1 is LGHNA and CDR2 is YNFKEQ in the germline V gene. CDR3 size: 16 residues. CDR3 nucleotide sequence: TGTGCCAGCAGCCAACCTGGGGGGGGAGGGCCGAATGAGCAGTTCTTC. This encodes CASSQPGGGGPNEQFF.

V is TRBV20-1 and J is TRBJ1-2; TRBD1 agrees at 8 bases. The CDR3 spans 14 residues. V dropped 6 bases and J dropped 8; count of bases not matched to a gene: 14. CDR1 is DFQATT, CDR2 SNEGSKA, per germline (reference sequence). The DNA for the CDR3 is TGCAGTGCCAGTCGACAGGGGACGCCCCAAGGCTACACCTTC. It is translated as CSASRQGTPQGYTF.

V gene TRBV5-1 combines with J gene TRBJ2-1, with TRBD2 matching over 10 bases. V was pared by 4 bases and J by 6 bases, with 10 bases of the junction left unmatched. The CDR3 extends over 16 amino acids. Germline CDR1 SGHRS, CDR2 YFSETQ. The CDR3 bases are TGCGCCAGCAGCCTACCAACTAGCGGGAATGGCAATGAGCAGTTCTTC. Translation: CASSLPTSGNGNEQFF. The variable domain in full, completed from reference TRBV5-1 and TRBJ2-1, reads KAGVTQTPRYLIKTRGQQVTLSCSPISGHRSVSWYQQTPGQGLQFLFEYFSETQRNKGNFPGRFSGRQFSNSRSEMNVSTLELGDSALYLCASSLPTSGNGNEQFFGPGTRLTVL.

The rearrangement joins TRBV18 to TRBJ2-7, with a possible D match to TRBD2 (5 bases). Germline V gene lookup returns CDR1 KGHSH and CDR2 LQKENI. The CDR3 loop spans 15 amino acids. V was pared by 6 bases and J by 6 bases, with 21 bases between. CDR3 bases: TGTGCCAGCTCCTCGTTGGAGGCTCCGAGAGGCGAGCAGTACTTC. Protein product: CASSSLEAPRGEQYF.

The chain carries TRBV2 and TRBJ2-7; D call uncertain. V lost 6 bases and J 0 bases, leaving 12 bases between the germline ends. Germline V lookup: CDR1 SNHLY, CDR2 FYNNEI. This CDR3 comprises 14 residues. Here the CDR3 reads CASREQSSSYEQYF. CDR3 DNA sequence: TGTGCCAGCAGGGAACAGTCGAGCTCCTACGAGCAGTACTTC.

The chain carries TRBV7-2 and TRBJ2-3; D is unclear. The CDR3 has 13 residues. Trimming took 3 bases from V and 4 from J, leaving 8 bases between them. Per the germline V gene, CDR1 is SGHTA and CDR2 is FQGNSA. CDR3 in amino acids: CASSLAPPDTQYF. CDR3 coding DNA: TGTGCCAGCAGCTTGGCCCCCCCAGATACGCAGTATTTT.

The V gene is TRBV21-1, the J gene TRBJ1-6; the listed D gene, TRBD1, was not tested against the DNA. TRBV21-1 is assigned pseudogene status. The CDR3 sequence is 16 residues long. CDR3 protein: CASSCLGQGRSSPLHF. In DNA, the CDR3 is TGTGCCAGCAGCTGTCTCGGACAGGGGAGAAGTTCACCCCTCCACTTT.

This chain links TRBV14 with TRBJ2-5; 10 bases agree with TRBD1. CDR1 and CDR2 (germline): SGHDN, FVKESK. With 1 base clipped from V and 3 bases from J, the junction kept 14 bases outside the gene matches. CDR3 length: 19 residues. The CDR3 loop is CASSQATGTGARIKETQYF. The CDR3, as DNA: TGTGCCAGCAGCCAAGCTACCGGGACAGGGGCGCGCATTAAAGAGACCCAGTACTTC.

The chain combines TRBV28 with TRBJ2-2, with D unclear. Deletions cut 4 bases from V and 5 bases from J, with 5 bases between. The CDR3 is 12 amino acids. The germline V gene has CDR1 MDHEN and CDR2 SYDVKM. This chain's CDR3 is CASSSNTGELFF. The CDR3 DNA reads as TGTGCCAGCAGTTCAAATACCGGGGAGCTGTTTTTT.

In DNA, the CDR3 is TGCAGTGCTAGTGGGGGGACGGGCAATCAGCCCCAGCATTTT. As protein: CSASGGTGNQPQHF. This chain links TRBV20-1 with TRBJ1-5, with D possibly TRBD1 on 5 matching bases. V lost 3 bases, J lost 2 bases, and 11 bases lay in between. This CDR3 spans 14 amino acids. Per germline, CDR1 DFQATT and CDR2 SNEGSKA (reference sequence).

The genes are TRBV2 and TRBJ2-7, with unresolved D. Germline V gene sequence: CDR1 SNHLY, CDR2 FYNNEI. CDR3 length equals 12 residues. Trimming took off 4 bases at V and 2 bases at J, with 6 bases between the two ends. As DNA, the CDR3 is TGTGCCAGCAGTGTCTCCCCCTACGAGCAGTACTTC. It translates to CASSVSPYEQYF.

The chain carries TRBV27 and TRBJ1-2, with D uncertain. The CDR3 runs to 13 residues. The V gene lost 6 bases and the J gene lost 7 bases, with 15 bases spanning the gap. Germline CDR1 MNHEY, CDR2 SMNVEV (reference sequence). CDR3 bases: TGTGCCAGCAGGCCGTTAGGGTTGGGTGGCTACACCTTC. Protein sequence: CASRPLGLGGYTF.

The chain carries TRBV7-3 and TRBJ2-6; unclear D gene. Trimming shortened V by 4 bases and J by 0 bases, and 4 bases separated the two germline ends. This CDR3 has 14 amino acids. Germline V gene sequence: CDR1 SGHTA, CDR2 FQGTGA. CDR3 in amino acids: CASSSNSGANVLTF. The CDR3 coding sequence is TGTGCCAGCAGCTCAAACTCTGGGGCCAACGTCCTGACTTTC.

The J gene is TRBJ2-2, the V gene TRBV5-8; TRBD1 matches 7 bases. Germline CDR1 reads SGHTS; CDR2 reads YDEGEE. The CDR3 totals 15 residues. The V and J ends lost 2 bases and 4 bases, in that order; junction bases with no gene match: 5. The CDR3 loop is CASSFDRASTGELFF. The DNA for the CDR3 is TGTGCCAGCAGCTTCGACAGGGCGTCCACCGGGGAGCTGTTTTTT.

V and J are TRBV6-1 and TRBJ2-7, with TRBD1 as a possible D gene (6 bases). The germline CDR1 and CDR2 sequences are MNHNS and SASEGT. Trimming took 2 bases from V and 2 from J, leaving 10 bases between them. The CDR3 extends over 14 amino acids. The CDR3 spells CASSERGKTYEQYF. CDR3 nucleotide sequence: TGTGCCAGCAGTGAAAGGGGGAAAACCTACGAGCAGTACTTC.

A remark on this clone: The same CDR3 is also encoded by other DNA sequences in this sample. This chain links TRBV5-1 with TRBJ1-2, with D perhaps matching TRBD1 (6 bases). V was shortened by 3 bases and J by 3 bases, with 12 bases between the two germline ends. CDR1 and CDR2 (germline): SGHRS, YFSETQ. The CDR3 is 14 residues long. The CDR3 spells CASSYSGDDYGYTF. CDR3 nucleotides: TGCGCCAGCAGCTACTCAGGGGATGACTATGGCTACACCTTC. Full variable domain (remainder filled in from reference TRBV5-1 and TRBJ1-2): KAGVTQTPRYLIKTRGQQVTLSCSPISGHRSVSWYQQTPGQGLQFLFEYFSETQRNKGNFPGRFSGRQFSNSRSEMNVSTLELGDSALYLCASSYSGDDYGYTFGSGTRLTVV.

This chain uses TRBV11-2 with TRBJ1-3; tentative D call: TRBD1 (5 bases). Looked up from germline, CDR1 is SGHAT and CDR2 is FQNNGV. V lost 3 bases and J 6 bases, leaving 12 bases between the germline ends. The CDR3 has 14 residues. In DNA, the CDR3 is TGTGCCAGCAGCTTCGGGGGGTCGGCAAACACCATATATTTT. This gives the protein CASSFGGSANTIYF.

The chain is built from TRBV5-8 and TRBJ1-2; maybe TRBD1 (5 bases). The V end lost 2 bases, the J end lost 4 bases, and 12 bases lay between the germline ends. Germline CDR1 and CDR2: SGHTS and YDEGEE. The CDR3 length is 14 residues. In DNA form, the CDR3 reads TGTGCCAGCAGCTTCCCCGGGGGACCCTATGGCTACACCTTC. This gives the protein CASSFPGGPYGYTF.

The chain recombines TRBV27 with TRBJ2-7; tentative D call: TRBD2 (6 bases). V lost 5 bases, J lost 3 bases, and 17 bases lay in between. The CDR3 sequence is 15 residues long. Germline lookup yields CDR1 MNHEY and CDR2 SMNVEV (reference sequence). Written as DNA, the CDR3 is TGTGCCAGCAGTCTACGACTAGTGAGTGTCTACGAGCAGTACTTC. As protein: CASSLRLVSVYEQYF.

The count of this clone is one. V usage is TRBV5-1 and J usage is TRBJ1-2, with D possibly TRBD1 on 5 matching bases. Germline assignment: CDR1 SGHRS and CDR2 YFSETQ. V was trimmed by 3 bases and J by 5 bases, leaving 17 bases between them. The CDR3 length is 15 residues. CDR3 DNA sequence: TGCGCCAGCAGCTCTGGGGCGGTTAATTTATATGGCTACACCTTC. It specifies CASSSGAVNLYGYTF.

This rearrangement joins TRBV7-3 to TRBJ2-2, with D tentatively TRBD1 (5 bases). CDR3 length equals 15 residues. V was pared by 1 base and J by 3 bases, with 9 bases between. Per germline, CDR1 SGHTA and CDR2 FQGTGA. For the CDR3, the DNA is TGTGCCAGCAGCTTAAGCCAGGGTTACACCGGGGAGCTGTTTTTT. The encoded protein is CASSLSQGYTGELFF.

V is TRBV29-1 and J is TRBJ1-2; maybe TRBD1 (5 bases). The germline V and J ends were trimmed by 7 bases and 3 bases, with 9 bases remaining between them. Germline V lookup: CDR1 SQVTM, CDR2 ANQGSEA. The CDR3 runs 11 residues. CDR3 bases: TGCAGCGCCGGGACGGACTATGGCTACACCTTC. Protein product: CSAGTDYGYTF. Full variable domain (remainder filled in from reference TRBV29-1 and TRBJ1-2): SAVISQKPSRDICQRGTSLTIQCQVDSQVTMMFWYRQQPGQSLTLIATANQGSEATYESGFVIDKFPISRPNLTFSTLTVSNMSPEDSSIYLCSAGTDYGYTFGSGTRLTVV.